This T cell receptor beta chain was recorded in a study of cytomegalovirus exposure and HLA in healthy donors. Whole-study results and caveats: Available immune exposure information covered CMV serostatus only.

V dropped 3 bases and J dropped 6 bases, with 15 bases sitting between them. The CDR3 consists of 14 residues. From germline, CDR1 is MNHEY and CDR2 SMNVEV (reference sequence). The PCR had 60 Vbeta and 13 Jbeta primers. Libraries were prepared by immunoSEQ multiplex PCR; TCRdb keeps only in-frame clonotypes and omits some of them. This repertoire shows 75,000 to 85,000 clones, about three quarters found once; its top ten account for around 0.96%. About this clone itself: No antigen is known for it.

The TCR sequence derives from a male donor in good health and CMV-seronegative. The V gene is TRBV27, the J gene TRBJ2-7; D may be TRBD2 (6 bases). What was sequenced was PBMCs. For the CDR3, the DNA is TGTGCCAGCAGTTTGTCGGGACTCCTCGGCGAGCAGTACTTC. This gives the protein CASSLSGLLGEQYF.